What follows are 24 T cell receptor beta chains derived from one specimen sequenced in a study of spatial heterogeneity in lung cancer (dated by TCRdb to between 2018 and 2021). What this sample's time point label stands for: sample taken at primary tumor resection. What the study reported, not specific to this receptor: The tumor nonsynonymous mutation count correlated with the number of expanded intratumoral alpha and beta TCRs.

Preparation of the library involved 5' RACE. Sequencing was carried out with a NextSeq 500. Through fastp at Q25 and MiXCR, TCRdb rebuilt clones from the public reads, retaining in-frame beta chains. Each record represents a unique CDR3 protein, reported with the most common genes and DNA among its rows. Here the sample has 9,500 or so distinct CDR3 sequences; 13% to 15% occur a single time. Roughly an eighth of the sample belongs to the ten largest clones. These receptors have no known antigen. Sequenced material: lung tumor tissue, taken at surgery. These TCRs come from a male donor with early-stage non-small cell lung cancer.

This clonotype was observed a few times. The size of this beta chain means little, since it is a stray read in a library made for alpha chains. This rearrangement joins TRBV12-3 or TRBV12-4 to TRBJ1-3, with D maybe TRBD1 (5 bases). Trimming shortened V by 7 bases and J by 4 bases, and 17 bases separated the two germline ends. The CDR3 is 15 amino acids. The CDR3 loop reads CASNYEGQSGNTIYF. The CDR3 region has the DNA TGTGCCAGCAACTACGAGGGGCAAAGCGGAAACACCATATATTTT.

This clonotype was seen only once. The library was designed around alpha chains, so this beta chain is a stray read whose abundance carries little weight. The J gene is TRBJ1-1, the V gene TRBV20-1, with D unresolved. The length of the CDR3 is 12 residues. Germline CDR1 reads DFQATT; CDR2 reads SNEGSKA (reference sequence). Trimming shortened V by 6 bases and J by 1 base, and 9 bases separated the two germline ends. The CDR3 reads CSAGSANTEAFF. CDR3 coding DNA: TGCAGTGCCGGTTCTGCGAACACTGAAGCTTTCTTT.

This clonotype was counted many times. This beta chain is a stray read from a library made for alpha chains; its abundance is not meaningful. The J gene is TRBJ1-4, the V gene TRBV30; D is ambiguous. Germline V gene lookup returns CDR1 GTSNPN and CDR2 SVGIG (reference sequence). The CDR3 sequence is 14 residues long. V was trimmed by 0 bases and J by 7 bases, leaving 12 bases between them. CDR3 sequence (DNA): TGTGCCTGGAGTGTGGGGTCGGCTGCTGAAAAACTGTTTTTT. This codes for CAWSVGSAAEKLFF.

By share, this clonotype ranks as medium-sized. For a library built for alpha chains, this beta chain is a stray read; little rests on its size. The chain has TRBV12-3 or TRBV12-4 and TRBJ1-4, with TRBD1 matching 12 bases. V was clipped by 0 bases and J by 7 bases; unmatched bases: 9. The CDR3 covers 18 residues. The CDR3 loop reads CASSLAPGQGAYGEKLFF. For the CDR3, the DNA is TGTGCCAGCAGTTTAGCCCCGGGACAGGGGGCGTACGGTGAAAAACTGTTTTTT.

This clonotype was detected many times. The size of this beta chain means little, since it is a stray read in a library made for alpha chains. The rearrangement uses TRBV4-2 and TRBJ2-5, with TRBD1 matching over 9 bases. Unmatched junction bases numbered 15, after V lost 0 bases and J lost 7 bases. Germline loops: CDR1 LGHNA, CDR2 YNFKEQ. This CDR3 has 18 amino acids. CDR3 protein: CASSQDSSRTGAVGTQYF. The CDR3 DNA is TGTGCCAGCAGCCAAGATTCTTCCCGGACAGGGGCCGTCGGGACCCAGTACTTC.

This clonotype came up many times. Because this beta chain is a stray read in a library intended to capture alpha chains, its abundance should not be given much weight. The V gene is TRBV6-2 or TRBV6-3, the J gene TRBJ2-2; D remains unclear. The CDR3 extends over 14 amino acids. Germline CDR1 and CDR2: MNHEY and SVGEGT. The V end lost 7 bases, the J end lost 0 bases, and 9 bases lay between the germline ends. The DNA of the CDR3 is TGTGCCAGCATCAAAGGTCCGAACACCGGGGAGCTGTTTTTT. It translates to CASIKGPNTGELFF.

There are many counts of this clonotype. This beta chain is an unintended read in a library built for alpha chains; its size means little. The chain combines TRBV12-3 or TRBV12-4 with TRBJ1-5, with no clear D. The CDR3 is made up of 14 amino acids. The V end lost 3 bases, the J end lost 3 bases, and 9 bases lay between the germline ends. The CDR3, as DNA: TGTGCCAGCAGTTTTGGGCAGTTCAATCAGCCCCAGCATTTT. This gives the protein CASSFGQFNQPQHF.

This clonotype was seen many times. Since the library was made to target alpha chains, this beta chain is a stray read and its abundance is not meaningful. This sequence joins TRBV2 and TRBJ2-7, with TRBD2 matching 8 bases. Trimming took 6 bases from V and 0 from J; bases not matched to a gene: 4. Germline V gene data show CDR1 as SNHLY and CDR2 as FYNNEI. This CDR3 is 14 amino acids long. Written as DNA, the CDR3 is TGTGCCAGCAGATCAAGCGGGAGCTCCTACGAGCAGTACTTC. Translating gives CASRSSGSSYEQYF.

This clonotype is classed as medium-sized. The library was built for alpha chains, so this beta chain is an off-target read and its size means little. The J gene is TRBJ2-1, the V gene TRBV12-3 or TRBV12-4, with D perhaps TRBD1 or TRBD2 (6 bases each). The CDR3 has 15 residues. V was clipped by 7 bases and J by 6 bases, with 19 bases between them. This CDR3 is CASTPEGERTNEQFF. The CDR3 coding sequence is TGTGCCAGCACCCCGGAGGGGGAGCGAACCAATGAGCAGTTCTTC.

A note on this clonotype: This beta chain is an unintended read in a library built for alpha chains; its size means little. The chain is built from TRBV6-1 and TRBJ1-5, with no clear D. CDR1 is MNHNS, CDR2 SASEGT, per germline. The CDR3 totals 17 residues. Between the trimmed V and J ends, which lost 2 bases and 0 bases, there was a span of 14 bases. DNA of the CDR3: TGTGCCAGCAGTGAAAGGAGGCTTGGAGATAGCAATCAGCCCCAGCATTTT. As protein: CASSERRLGDSNQPQHF.

This clonotype ranks as medium-sized. Little can be read into the size of this beta chain, an off-target read in a library designed for alpha chains. The chain carries TRBV6-1 and TRBJ2-7, with a possible D match to TRBD1 (6 bases). The V end lost 1 base, the J end lost 0 bases, and 10 bases lay between the germline ends. CDR3 size: 15 residues. Germline V gene lookup returns CDR1 MNHNS and CDR2 SASEGT. CDR3 bases: TGTGCCAGCAGTGAAGGACAGGTCCTCTCCTACGAGCAGTACTTC. The encoded protein is CASSEGQVLSYEQYF.

Ten or more counts support this clonotype. This beta chain represents an off-target read in a library built for alpha chains; its size is of limited meaning. This rearrangement joins TRBV28 to TRBJ2-7; 7 nucleotides agree with TRBD1. Germline CDR1 MDHEN, CDR2 SYDVKM. Unmatched junction bases numbered 5, after V lost 6 bases and J lost 3 bases. This CDR3 region has 13 residues. The CDR3 reads CASSSGQNYEQYF. DNA of the CDR3: TGTGCCAGCAGCTCGGGACAGAACTACGAGCAGTACTTC.

Points on this clonotype: This beta chain is off target for a library built for alpha chains, so its abundance means little. CDR3 bases: TGCAGTGCTAGGCCCGGGACAGTGATGAACACTGAAGCTTTCTTT. Translating it yields CSARPGTVMNTEAFF. The chain combines TRBV20-1 with TRBJ1-1; 7 bases agree with TRBD1. The CDR3 is 15 residues long. Germline V lookup: CDR1 DFQATT, CDR2 SNEGSKA (reference sequence). With 3 bases clipped from V and 0 bases from J, the junction kept 7 bases outside the gene matches.

This clonotype was recorded many times. This beta chain appears as a stray read in a library generated for alpha chains; its size is not informative. The gene calls are TRBV20-1 and TRBJ1-2; 11 bases match TRBD1. Unmatched junction bases numbered 6, after V lost 3 bases and J lost 6 bases. In germline, CDR1 is DFQATT, CDR2 SNEGSKA (reference sequence). There are 14 residues in the CDR3. As DNA, the CDR3 is TGCAGTGCTAGGGACAGGGGGCTGAGTCATGGCTACACCTTC. Amino acid sequence: CSARDRGLSHGYTF.

By frequency in the sample, this clonotype is medium-sized. With the library built for alpha chains, this beta chain is off target and its frequency is not meaningful. The rearrangement links TRBV2 to TRBJ1-1, with 7 nucleotides matching TRBD1. CDR3 length equals 14 residues. CDR1 and CDR2 (germline): SNHLY, FYNNEI. J gave up 5 bases and V 3 bases, and 6 bases lay outside the gene matches. The CDR3 sequence: CASSDSVQGTEAFF. CDR3 coding DNA: TGTGCCAGCAGTGATTCAGTACAGGGGACTGAAGCTTTCTTT.

Worth noting for this clonotype: The size of this beta chain means little, since it is a stray read in a library made for alpha chains. The rearrangement links TRBV6-6 to TRBJ2-5; 7 nucleotides line up with TRBD1. This CDR3 region has 14 residues. V lost 7 bases to trimming and J lost 6 bases; unmatched junction nucleotides: 11. Germline V CDR1 and CDR2: MNHNY, SVGAGI (reference sequence). The CDR3 sequence is CASTSPGTEKTQYF. DNA of the CDR3: TGTGCCAGCACCTCACCGGGGACAGAAAAGACCCAGTACTTC.

This clonotype was picked up many times. Little can be read into the size of this beta chain, an off-target read in a library designed for alpha chains. The J gene is TRBJ1-5, the V gene TRBV28; D uncertain. Germline lookup yields CDR1 MDHEN and CDR2 SYDVKM. The V end was cut by 5 bases, the J end by 5 bases, with 16 bases between. There are 15 residues in the CDR3. CDR3 coding DNA: TGTGCCAGCAGTCAAGTTAGGGCTGGGGATCAGCCCCAGCATTTT. This sequence encodes CASSQVRAGDQPQHF.

This clonotype is labeled medium-sized (0.01 to 0.1%). This beta chain is an off-target read within a library intended for alpha chains, so its frequency means little. This rearrangement joins TRBV7-9 to TRBJ1-2; tentatively, D is TRBD1 (6 bases). Germline V gene sequence: CDR1 SEHNR, CDR2 FQNEAQ (reference sequence). V was trimmed by 5 bases and J by 5 bases, leaving 15 bases between them. The CDR3 contains 14 residues. The CDR3 nucleotides read TGTGCCAGCAGCCGGACAGTGAACGCATATGGCTACACCTTC. This encodes CASSRTVNAYGYTF.

With regard to this clonotype: This beta chain lies outside the target of a library built for alpha chains; its clone size means little. V is TRBV7-3 and J is TRBJ2-3, with TRBD2 matching 10 bases. The CDR3 consists of 17 residues. CDR1 and CDR2 from the germline V gene are SGHTA and FQGTGA. J gave up 2 bases and V 1 base, and 6 bases lay outside the gene matches. The chain's CDR3 is CASSLRLAGADTDTQYF. In nucleotides, the CDR3 is TGTGCCAGCAGCTTAAGGCTAGCGGGGGCCGACACAGATACGCAGTATTTT.

The sample holds many counts of this clonotype. This beta chain is an off-target read within a library intended for alpha chains, so its frequency means little. This chain uses TRBV29-1 with TRBJ2-1; D gene unclear. Trimming took 4 bases from V and 5 from J, leaving 15 bases between them. Germline V gene sequence: CDR1 SQVTM, CDR2 ANQGSEA. The CDR3 extends over 14 amino acids. The CDR3 protein is CSVGRVRHNNEQFF. Written as DNA, the CDR3 is TGCAGCGTTGGACGGGTGAGGCACAACAATGAGCAGTTCTTC.

This clonotype occurred many times. A library made for alpha chains picked up this beta chain off target, so its size means little. The CDR3: CASTGRRGDTQYF. The CDR3 nucleotides read TGTGCCAGCACCGGGCGGCGGGGAGATACGCAGTATTTT. The V call is TRBV5-4, the J call TRBJ2-3; a possible D gene is TRBD2 (6 bases). The length of the CDR3 is 13 residues. CDR1 is SGHNT and CDR2 is YYREEE in the germline V gene (reference sequence). V dropped 6 bases and J dropped 5 bases, with 13 bases sitting between them.

As regards this clonotype: For a library built for alpha chains, this beta chain is a stray read; little rests on its size. The chain couples TRBV7-2 to TRBJ1-2; D possibly corresponds to TRBD1 (5 bases). The CDR3 length is 13 residues. Germline values: CDR1 SGHTA, CDR2 FQGNSA. V lost 4 bases, J lost 1 base, and 7 bases lay in between. The CDR3: CASSSDSNYGYTF. CDR3 nucleotides: TGTGCCAGCAGCTCCGACAGTAACTATGGCTACACCTTC.

This clonotype showed up many times. The library was built for alpha chains, so this beta chain is an off-target read and its size means little. The chain uses TRBV3-1 and TRBJ2-7; D may correspond to TRBD1 or TRBD2 (5 bases each). The CDR3 has 13 amino acids. V lost 4 bases and J 6 bases, leaving 13 bases between the germline ends. Germline CDR1 LGHDT, CDR2 YNNKEL (reference sequence). The CDR3 DNA is TGTGCCAGCAGCCCTACGGGGCGCCTCGAGCAGTACTTC. Its translation: CASSPTGRLEQYF.

Details on this clonotype: Since it is a stray read in a library aimed at alpha chains, this beta chain has a size that is not meaningful. This rearrangement joins TRBV9 to TRBJ2-7; 7 positions agree with TRBD2. The germline V gene encodes CDR1 SGDLS and CDR2 YYNGEE. J lost 2 bases, V lost 3 bases, and 8 bases had no gene match. The CDR3 loop spans 15 amino acids. CDR3 residues: CASSDKSGATYEQYF. Written as DNA, the CDR3 is TGTGCCAGCAGCGACAAGAGCGGGGCGACCTACGAGCAGTACTTC.